The sequence of this TCR beta chain was determined in a study of T cell repertoires in cytomegalovirus infection (dated by TCRdb to between 2018 and 2021). About the investigation overall: The HLA type of each donor mattered for the analysis, because public TCR beta signatures pointed to carriage of CMV infection along with the matching HLA type. Results and caveats for the whole study, not just this receptor: Carriers of CMV infection plus the relevant HLA type were discriminated by the cumulative frequency of public TCR beta family members in the study cohort and in an independent roughly 320-donor cohort. The ex vivo response was dominated by HLA-C-restricted CMV-specific TCR beta clonotypes, and the single most frequent clonotype in two of eight donors was supplied by these HLA-C-restricted clonotypes.

The germline V gene encodes CDR1 SQVTM and CDR2 ANQGSEA. There are 16 amino acids in the CDR3, from cysteine to phenylalanine inclusive. CDR3 DNA only is kept here, 48 bases in frame from base 1. The junction shows trimming of 3 bases on V and 0 bases on J, plus 15 bases between the germline ends. The listed sequencing device is Illumina HiSeq 1500. The public reads were quality trimmed at Q25 with fastp and then assembled into clones with MiXCR by TCRdb, keeping productive beta chains. Merged by CDR3 protein, the rows form single entries marked with the most common genes and DNA. The sample profile shows 600,000 to 800,000 distinct CDR3 sequences; roughly a quarter of them were found once. The ten most abundant clones make up 8% of the sample. On this clonotype: It has no known antigen specificity. No much larger clone exists at a distance of one base, and base qualities are not known.

The chain is encoded by TRBV29-1 joined to TRBJ2-1; the D call is possibly TRBD1 or TRBD2, each sharing 5 bases. The TCR comes from a human donor in good health (CMV status not recorded). Some clones in this sample may be carry-over from other donors' samples. Sequences were obtained from CD8+ T cells from PBMCs. Here the CDR3 is given as CSVDRSGQSSYNEQFF. In nucleotide form, the sequence is TGCAGCGTTGATCGGTCGGGGCAGAGCTCCTACAATGAGCAGTTCTTC.